This T cell receptor beta chain is from a study of PD-1 blockade in classical Hodgkin lymphoma. Study conclusions and caveats: At C4D1, TCR diversity had climbed significantly for CD4+ cells, though not for CD8+ cells.

Clones were read by immunoSEQ multiplex PCR, and TCRdb kept only the in-frame ones, dropping some. Among about 40,000 clones, roughly 78% were seen once, and the ten largest hold over 10%. As for this clone: Its antigen is unknown.

Following autologous stem cell transplantation, relapse occurred in every patient, and exposure to brentuximab vedotin varied. This clonotype originated in a human donor with classical Hodgkin lymphoma. The source was peripheral blood mononuclear cells (PBMCs), collected at baseline.

The CDR3 spells CASTWTGEGNEQFF. Written as DNA, the CDR3 is TGTGCCAGTACCTGGACAGGGGAGGGCAATGAGCAGTTCTTC. This chain connects TRBV19 to TRBJ2-1; 9 bases align to TRBD1. Trimming at V came to 7 bases and at J to 6 bases, leaving 7 bases not matched to a gene. Germline CDR1 is LNHDA and CDR2 is SQIVND (reference sequence). The CDR3 is 14 amino acids.